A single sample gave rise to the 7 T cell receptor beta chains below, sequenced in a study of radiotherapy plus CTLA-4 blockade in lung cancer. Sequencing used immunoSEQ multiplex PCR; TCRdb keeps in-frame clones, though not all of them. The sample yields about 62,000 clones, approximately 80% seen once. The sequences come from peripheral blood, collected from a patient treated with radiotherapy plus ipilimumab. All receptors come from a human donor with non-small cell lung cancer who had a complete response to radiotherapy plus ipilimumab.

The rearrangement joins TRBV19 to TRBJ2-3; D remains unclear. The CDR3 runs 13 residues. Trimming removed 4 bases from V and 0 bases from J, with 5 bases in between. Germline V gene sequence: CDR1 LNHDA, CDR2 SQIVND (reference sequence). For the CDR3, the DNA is TGTGCCAGTAGTAAAACTAGCACAGATACGCAGTATTTT. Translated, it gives CASSKTSTDTQYF.

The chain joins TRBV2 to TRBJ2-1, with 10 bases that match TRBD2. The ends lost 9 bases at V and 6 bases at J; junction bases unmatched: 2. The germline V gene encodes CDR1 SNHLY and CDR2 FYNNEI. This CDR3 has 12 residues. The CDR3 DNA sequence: TGTGCCAGATGGACTAGCGGCAATGAGCAGTTCTTC. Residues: CARWTSGNEQFF.

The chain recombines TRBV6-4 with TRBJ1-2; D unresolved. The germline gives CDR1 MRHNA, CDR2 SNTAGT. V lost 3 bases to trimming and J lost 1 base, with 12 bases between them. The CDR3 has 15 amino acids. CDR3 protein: CASSESPGFNYGYTF. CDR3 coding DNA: TGTGCCAGCAGTGAATCCCCAGGATTTAACTATGGCTACACCTTC.

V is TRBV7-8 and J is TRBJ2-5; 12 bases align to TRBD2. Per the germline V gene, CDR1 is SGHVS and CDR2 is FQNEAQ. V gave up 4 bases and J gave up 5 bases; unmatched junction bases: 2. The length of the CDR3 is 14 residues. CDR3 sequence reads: CASSSLAGGETQYF. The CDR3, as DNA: TGTGCCAGCAGCTCCCTAGCGGGAGGGGAGACCCAGTACTTC. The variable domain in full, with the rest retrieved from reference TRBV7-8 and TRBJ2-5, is GAGVSQSPRYKVAKRGQDVALRCDPISGHVSLFWYQQALGQGPEFLTYFQNEAQLDKSGLPSDRFFAERPEGSVSTLKIQRTQQEDSAVYLCASSSLAGGETQYFGPGTRLLVL.

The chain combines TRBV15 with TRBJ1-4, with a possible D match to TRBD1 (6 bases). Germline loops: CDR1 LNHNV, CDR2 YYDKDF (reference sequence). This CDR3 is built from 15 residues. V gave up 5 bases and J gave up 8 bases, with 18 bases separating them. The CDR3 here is CATSASSGTTEKLFF. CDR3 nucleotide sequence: TGTGCCACCAGCGCAAGTTCGGGGACAACAGAAAAACTGTTTTTT.

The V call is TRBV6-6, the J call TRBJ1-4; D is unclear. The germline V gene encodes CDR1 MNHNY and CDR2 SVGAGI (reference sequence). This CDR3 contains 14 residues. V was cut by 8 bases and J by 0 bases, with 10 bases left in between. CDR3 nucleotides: TGTGCCAGCCGCTACACAACAACTAATGAAAAACTGTTTTTT. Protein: CASRYTTTNEKLFF.

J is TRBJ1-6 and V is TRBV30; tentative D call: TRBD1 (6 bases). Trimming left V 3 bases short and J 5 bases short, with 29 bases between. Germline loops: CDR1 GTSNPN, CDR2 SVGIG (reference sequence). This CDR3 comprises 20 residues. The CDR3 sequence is CAWRPTRGRTAIGNNSPLHF. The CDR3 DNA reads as TGTGCCTGGAGGCCGACCAGAGGACGGACAGCGATAGGAAATAATTCACCCCTCCACTTT.